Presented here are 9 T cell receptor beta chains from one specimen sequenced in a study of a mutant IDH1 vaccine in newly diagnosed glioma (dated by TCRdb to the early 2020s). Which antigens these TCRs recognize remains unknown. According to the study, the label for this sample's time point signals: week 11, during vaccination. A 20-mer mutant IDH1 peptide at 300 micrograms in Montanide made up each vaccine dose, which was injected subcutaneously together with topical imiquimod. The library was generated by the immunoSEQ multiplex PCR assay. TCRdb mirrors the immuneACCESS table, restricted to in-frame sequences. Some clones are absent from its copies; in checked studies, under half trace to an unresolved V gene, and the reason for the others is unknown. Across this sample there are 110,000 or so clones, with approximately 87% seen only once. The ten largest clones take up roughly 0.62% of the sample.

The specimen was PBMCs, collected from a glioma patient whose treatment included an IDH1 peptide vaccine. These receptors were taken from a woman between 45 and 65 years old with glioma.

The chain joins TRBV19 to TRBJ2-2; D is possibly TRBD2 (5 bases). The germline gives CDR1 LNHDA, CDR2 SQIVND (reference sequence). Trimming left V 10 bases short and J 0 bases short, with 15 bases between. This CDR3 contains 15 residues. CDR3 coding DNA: TGTGCCACCCGGGGAGCGGATACGAACACCGGGGAGCTGTTTTTT. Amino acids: CATRGADTNTGELFF.

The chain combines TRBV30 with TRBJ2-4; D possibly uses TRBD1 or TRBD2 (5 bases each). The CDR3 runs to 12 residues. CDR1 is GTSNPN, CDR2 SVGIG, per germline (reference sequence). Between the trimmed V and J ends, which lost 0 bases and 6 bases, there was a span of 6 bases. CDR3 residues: CAWSVGVNIQYF. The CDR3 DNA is TGTGCCTGGAGTGTGGGGGTAAACATTCAGTACTTC.

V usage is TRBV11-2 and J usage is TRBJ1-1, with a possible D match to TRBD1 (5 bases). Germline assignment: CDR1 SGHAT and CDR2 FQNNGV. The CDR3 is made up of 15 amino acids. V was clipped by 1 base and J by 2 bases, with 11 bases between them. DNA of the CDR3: TGTGCCAGCAGCTTAGCCGGGGCTCGCAACACTGAAGCTTTCTTT. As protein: CASSLAGARNTEAFF.

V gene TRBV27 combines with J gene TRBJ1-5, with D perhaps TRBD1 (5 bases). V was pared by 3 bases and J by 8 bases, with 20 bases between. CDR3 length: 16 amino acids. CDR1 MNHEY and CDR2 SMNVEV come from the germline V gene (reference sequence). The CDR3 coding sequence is TGTGCCAGCAGTTTCATCGTAAGGGGAAAAGGAGAGCCCCAGCATTTT. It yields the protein CASSFIVRGKGEPQHF.

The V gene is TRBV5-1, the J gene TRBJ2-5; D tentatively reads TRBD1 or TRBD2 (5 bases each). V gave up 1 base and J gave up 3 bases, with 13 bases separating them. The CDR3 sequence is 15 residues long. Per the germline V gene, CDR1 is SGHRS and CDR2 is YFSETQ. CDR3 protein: CASSLLGAREETQYF. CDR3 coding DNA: TGCGCCAGCAGCTTGCTAGGGGCGCGGGAAGAGACCCAGTACTTC. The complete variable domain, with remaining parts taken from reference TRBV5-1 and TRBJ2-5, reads KAGVTQTPRYLIKTRGQQVTLSCSPISGHRSVSWYQQTPGQGLQFLFEYFSETQRNKGNFPGRFSGRQFSNSRSEMNVSTLELGDSALYLCASSLLGAREETQYFGPGTRLLVL.

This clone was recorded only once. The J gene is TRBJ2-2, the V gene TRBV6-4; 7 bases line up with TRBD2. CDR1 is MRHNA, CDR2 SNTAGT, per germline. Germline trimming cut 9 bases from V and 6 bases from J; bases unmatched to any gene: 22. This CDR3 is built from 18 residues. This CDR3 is CASSPSIWRRESSGELFF. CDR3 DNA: TGTGCCAGTAGCCCTTCGATATGGCGGCGGGAGAGTTCCGGGGAGCTGTTTTTT.

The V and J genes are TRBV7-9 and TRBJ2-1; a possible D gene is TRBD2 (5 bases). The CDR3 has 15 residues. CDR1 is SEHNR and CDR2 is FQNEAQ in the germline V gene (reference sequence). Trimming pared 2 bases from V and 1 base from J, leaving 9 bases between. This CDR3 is CASSLNRGSYNEQFF. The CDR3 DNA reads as TGTGCCAGCAGCTTAAACCGGGGATCCTACAATGAGCAGTTCTTC. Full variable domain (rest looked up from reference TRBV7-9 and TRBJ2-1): DTGVSQNPRHKITKRGQNVTFRCDPISEHNRLYWYRQTLGQGPEFLTYFQNEAQLEKSRLLSDRFSAERPKGSFSTLEIQRTEQGDSAMYLCASSLNRGSYNEQFFGPGTRLTVL.

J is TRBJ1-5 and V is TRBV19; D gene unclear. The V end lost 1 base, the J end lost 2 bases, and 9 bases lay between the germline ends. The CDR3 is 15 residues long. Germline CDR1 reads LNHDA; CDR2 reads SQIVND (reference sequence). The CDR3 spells CASSIGGLRNQPQHF. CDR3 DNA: TGTGCCAGTAGTATAGGCGGGCTACGCAATCAGCCCCAGCATTTT.

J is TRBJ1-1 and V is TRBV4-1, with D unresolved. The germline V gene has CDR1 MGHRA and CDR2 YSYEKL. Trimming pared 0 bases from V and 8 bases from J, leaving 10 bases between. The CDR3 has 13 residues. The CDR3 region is CASSQDPFREAFF. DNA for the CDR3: TGCGCCAGCAGCCAAGACCCCTTCAGGGAAGCTTTCTTT.